A single sample gave rise to the 13 T cell receptor beta chains below, sequenced in a study of blood T cell repertoires in COVID-19. Using immunoSEQ multiplex PCR, the repertoire was profiled, and TCRdb retains in-frame clones only, with some absent. The data hold around 300,000 clones, with about 90% observed a single time. The material sequenced was PBMCs or T cells enriched from blood (not recorded which). The receptors derive from a woman aged 18-30 years with acute COVID-19.

The V and J genes are TRBV13 and TRBJ2-7; TRBD2 is a possible D gene (5 bases). This CDR3 region has 12 residues. CDR1 and CDR2 (germline): PRHDT, FYEKMQ (reference sequence). Trimming shortened V by 4 bases and J by 5 bases, and 9 bases separated the two germline ends. The CDR3 DNA is TGTGCCAGCAGCTACGGAGGTGACGAGCAGTACTTC. Protein sequence: CASSYGGDEQYF.

The rearrangement links TRBV12-5 to TRBJ2-1; 8 nucleotides agree with TRBD1. V was clipped by 1 base and J by 9 bases; unmatched bases: 17. The CDR3 has 18 amino acids. CDR1 is LGHNT, CDR2 FRNRAP, per germline. As DNA, the CDR3 is TGTGCTAGTGGTTTGGGAAGGGATGGGACAGGACCCCCCCGTGAGCAGTTCTTC. Amino acid sequence: CASGLGRDGTGPPREQFF. The full variable domain, rest sourced from reference TRBV12-5 and TRBJ2-1, is DARVTQTPRHKVTEMGQEVTMRCQPILGHNTVFWYRQTMMQGLELLAYFRNRAPLDDSGMPKDRFSAEMPDATLATLKIQPSEPRDSAVYFCASGLGRDGTGPPREQFFGPGTRLTVL.

The V gene is TRBV28, the J gene TRBJ1-4; TRBD1 is a possible D gene (5 bases). The CDR3 has 14 amino acids. The V gene's germline CDR1 is MDHEN and CDR2 SYDVKM. V was clipped by 5 bases and J by 8 bases, with 15 bases between them. The CDR3 DNA is TGTGCCAGCAGTGGGGTACAGGAATGGGAAAAACTGTTTTTT. Translated, it gives CASSGVQEWEKLFF.

The chain joins TRBV5-1 to TRBJ1-2, with D possibly TRBD1 on 5 matching bases. Germline V gene data show CDR1 as SGHRS and CDR2 as YFSETQ. The CDR3 has 14 amino acids. The germline V and J ends were trimmed by 1 base and 11 bases, with 18 bases remaining between them. The CDR3 spells CASSLTTDSRGYTF. The CDR3, as DNA: TGCGCCAGCAGCTTGACTACCGACAGTCGGGGGTACACCTTC.

The chain carries TRBV7-9 and TRBJ1-2; D possibly corresponds to TRBD1 (6 bases). Trimming pared 0 bases from V and 2 bases from J, leaving 10 bases between. The CDR3 loop spans 15 amino acids. CDR1 SEHNR and CDR2 FQNEAQ come from the germline V gene (reference sequence). The CDR3 loop is CASSLAGGRNYGYTF. The CDR3 bases are TGTGCCAGCAGCTTAGCAGGGGGAAGAAACTATGGCTACACCTTC. The whole variable domain, remainder taken from reference TRBV7-9 and TRBJ1-2, is DTGVSQNPRHKITKRGQNVTFRCDPISEHNRLYWYRQTLGQGPEFLTYFQNEAQLEKSRLLSDRFSAERPKGSFSTLEIQRTEQGDSAMYLCASSLAGGRNYGYTFGSGTRLTVV.

The CDR3 region is CASSLSGSLSYEQYF. The CDR3 DNA sequence: TGTGCCAGCAGCTTGTCCGGGAGTCTGTCCTACGAGCAGTACTTC. The chain links TRBV5-6 to TRBJ2-7; D perhaps matches TRBD2 (6 bases). The CDR3 length is 15 residues. Germline V lookup: CDR1 SGHDT, CDR2 YYEEEE. The V and J ends lost 1 base and 1 base respectively, with 12 bases between them.

This clone has just a few counts. This chain connects TRBV7-3 to TRBJ2-1, with 11 bases matching TRBD2. The germline V gene has CDR1 SGHTA and CDR2 FQGTGA. CDR3 size: 15 residues. J gave up 9 bases and V 0 bases, and 4 bases lay outside the gene matches. CDR3 DNA: TGTGCCAGCAGCTTAACCCCTCTAGCGGGAGGTGAGCAGTTCTTC. Amino acids: CASSLTPLAGGEQFF.

This chain uses TRBV28 with TRBJ1-5; 11 bases fit TRBD1. Germline CDR1 is MDHEN and CDR2 is SYDVKM. The CDR3 is made up of 19 amino acids. The trim removed 3 bases at V and 6 bases at J, leaving 16 bases unmatched. The CDR3 sequence is CASSFVYIARTGGSQPQHF. As DNA, the CDR3 is TGTGCCAGCAGTTTTGTATATATAGCCCGGACAGGGGGCAGTCAGCCCCAGCATTTT.

The chain has TRBV5-5 and TRBJ2-1, with D possibly being TRBD1 (6 bases). Germline V gene data show CDR1 as SGHKS and CDR2 as YYEKEE (reference sequence). This CDR3 region has 19 residues. Trimming took 0 bases from V and 6 from J, leaving 25 bases between them. Written as DNA, the CDR3 is TGTGCCAGCAGCTTGGGGGCAGGGGCAAGCCCTCAGAAGAGCAATGAGCAGTTCTTC. It yields the protein CASSLGAGASPQKSNEQFF. The complete variable domain, with remaining parts taken from reference TRBV5-5 and TRBJ2-1, reads DAGVTQSPTHLIKTRGQQVTLRCSPISGHKSVSWYQQVLGQGPQFIFQYYEKEERGRGNFPDRFSARQFPNYSSELNVNALLLGDSALYLCASSLGAGASPQKSNEQFFGPGTRLTVL.

The chain recombines TRBV7-3 with TRBJ1-1, with 7 nucleotides matching TRBD1. Germline trimming cut 2 bases from V and 2 bases from J; bases unmatched to any gene: 8. Per germline, CDR1 SGHTA and CDR2 FQGTGA. This CDR3 comprises 16 residues. The CDR3 nucleotides are TGTGCCAGCAGCTTAGAGGGGGCAGTGGTAAACACTGAAGCTTTCTTT. Its protein is CASSLEGAVVNTEAFF.

V and J are TRBV3-1 (or the pseudogene TRBV3-2) and TRBJ1-2, with TRBD1 matching 7 bases. In germline, CDR1 is LGHDT, CDR2 YNNKEL (reference sequence). The CDR3 runs to 16 residues. Trimming removed 1 base from V and 4 bases from J; junction bases left unmatched: 9. CDR3 region: CASSQVGDRAGYGYTF. CDR3 DNA: TGTGCCAGCAGCCAAGTGGGAGACAGGGCGGGCTATGGCTACACCTTC.

The chain's CDR3 is CAWSTFTGGNSPLHF. CDR3 bases: TGTGCCTGGAGCACGTTCACAGGTGGTAATTCACCCCTCCACTTT. The rearrangement uses TRBV30 and TRBJ1-6, with D maybe TRBD1 (5 bases). Germline V CDR1 and CDR2: GTSNPN, SVGIG (reference sequence). This CDR3 has 15 amino acids. Trimming removed 3 bases from V and 6 bases from J, with 15 bases in between.

The gene calls are TRBV10-1 and TRBJ2-7, with a possible D match to TRBD2 (6 bases). Germline V gives CDR1 WNHNN, CDR2 SYGVQD (reference sequence). Trimming pared 8 bases from V and 1 base from J, leaving 9 bases between. This CDR3 is built from 12 residues. The CDR3 loop reads CASGDSSYEQYF. The CDR3 DNA sequence: TGCGCCAGCGGGGACTCTTCCTACGAGCAGTACTTC.